What follows are 26 T cell receptor beta chains derived from one specimen sequenced in a study of shared clonotypes between healthy human individuals. TCRdb keeps only in-frame clones here, not all; method: immunoSEQ multiplex PCR. The table lists about 110,000 clones, under 70% of them singletons. Sequenced: memory CD8+ T cells sorted from blood. Subset specified: CD45RO+ cells pooled with CCR7-negative TemRA cells. All receptors come from a woman aged 25 to 39 in good health.

The chain employs TRBV6-1 and TRBJ1-4, with 8 bases fitting TRBD1. Germline V gene data show CDR1 as MNHNS and CDR2 as SASEGT. Trimming cost V 5 bases and J 7 bases; bases outside gene matches: 9. This CDR3 region has 15 residues. The CDR3 DNA reads TGTGCCAGCAGTCCAGAAACAGGGGGGTCTGAAAAACTGTTTTTT. This sequence encodes CASSPETGGSEKLFF.

The chain uses TRBV4-2 and TRBJ2-1; maybe TRBD2 (5 bases). V lost 0 bases, J lost 2 bases, and 11 bases lay in between. The CDR3 covers 16 residues. The germline CDR1 and CDR2 sequences are LGHNA and YNFKEQ. As DNA, the CDR3 is TGTGCCAGCAGCCAAGAGACGGGATGGGCCTACAATGAGCAGTTCTTC. Translated: CASSQETGWAYNEQFF.

V and J are TRBV6-4 and TRBJ2-2; no firm D call. This CDR3 has 14 residues. The germline gives CDR1 MRHNA, CDR2 SNTAGT. V dropped 4 bases and J dropped 5 bases, with 11 bases sitting between them. The chain's CDR3 is CASSGSLETGELFF. CDR3 nucleotides: TGTGCCAGCAGTGGGTCATTGGAGACCGGGGAGCTGTTTTTT.

This clone was detected only a few times. The CDR3 sequence is CASSPRQGPTNEQFF. As DNA, the CDR3 is TGTGCCAGCAGCCCGAGACAGGGTCCGACCAATGAGCAGTTCTTC. The chain carries TRBV7-2 and TRBJ2-1; TRBD1 matches at 7 bases. Unmatched junction bases numbered 10, after V lost 5 bases and J lost 6 bases. In germline, CDR1 is SGHTA, CDR2 FQGNSA. The CDR3 totals 15 residues.

The chain employs TRBV29-1 and TRBJ1-2; no clear D gene. The CDR3 sequence is 13 residues long. Germline assignment: CDR1 SQVTM and CDR2 ANQGSEA. V lost 0 bases and J 6 bases, leaving 11 bases between the germline ends. CDR3 loop: CSVEEGYLDGYTF. CDR3 nucleotides: TGCAGCGTTGAAGAGGGGTATCTCGATGGCTACACCTTC.

The V and J genes are TRBV11-2 and TRBJ2-7; D is possibly TRBD2 (5 bases). The CDR3 is made up of 16 amino acids. Germline V gene sequence: CDR1 SGHAT, CDR2 FQNNGV. V gave up 5 bases and J gave up 0 bases, with 17 bases separating them. The CDR3 coding sequence is TGTGCCAGCAGCCCAAGGGCCAGCGGAGACTCCTACGAGCAGTACTTC. It encodes CASSPRASGDSYEQYF.

The chain joins TRBV5-1 to TRBJ2-1; D is undetermined. Germline values: CDR1 SGHRS, CDR2 YFSETQ. The CDR3 is made up of 17 amino acids. With 5 bases removed from V and 4 bases from J, the gap between germline ends came to 22 bases. DNA of the CDR3: TGCGCCAGCAGTTTGAGTCGCATTTGGCCAGCTTACAATGAGCAGTTCTTC. It codes for CASSLSRIWPAYNEQFF.

The chain links TRBV7-8 to TRBJ2-7; 7 nucleotides line up with TRBD1. With V trimmed by 1 base and J by 2 bases, 8 bases remained unmatched. The CDR3 has 16 amino acids. The germline gives CDR1 SGHVS, CDR2 FQNEAQ. The CDR3 region has the DNA TGTGCCAGCAGCTTAGTCTGGGACAGTCGAACCTACGAGCAGTACTTC. Translated, it gives CASSLVWDSRTYEQYF. Complete variable domain (other parts from reference TRBV7-8 and TRBJ2-7): GAGVSQSPRYKVAKRGQDVALRCDPISGHVSLFWYQQALGQGPEFLTYFQNEAQLDKSGLPSDRFFAERPEGSVSTLKIQRTQQEDSAVYLCASSLVWDSRTYEQYFGPGTRLTVT.

The V and J genes are TRBV19 and TRBJ1-2; no clear D. CDR3 length equals 13 residues. Germline CDR1 and CDR2: LNHDA and SQIVND (reference sequence). Trimming removed 7 bases from V and 0 bases from J, with 9 bases in between. CDR3 DNA sequence: TGTGCCAGTACCCCTTGGGCTAACTATGGCTACACCTTC. Its protein product is CASTPWANYGYTF. Drawing the rest from reference TRBV19 and TRBJ1-2, the complete variable domain is DGGITQSPKYLFRKEGQNVTLSCEQNLNHDAMYWYRQDPGQGLRLIYYSQIVNDFQKGDIAEGYSVSREKKESFPLTVTSAQKNPTAFYLCASTPWANYGYTFGSGTRLTVV.

The chain joins TRBV10-3 to TRBJ2-7, with TRBD1 as a possible D gene (5 bases). The germline V gene has CDR1 ENHRY and CDR2 SYGVKD. Between the trimmed V and J ends, which lost 4 bases and 4 bases, there was a span of 11 bases. The length of the CDR3 is 13 residues. This CDR3 reads CAISVQGLYEQYF. The CDR3 nucleotides are TGTGCCATCAGTGTCCAGGGCCTTTACGAGCAGTACTTC.

This chain uses TRBV5-6 with TRBJ2-3, with a tentative D call TRBD1 (5 bases). Looked up from germline, CDR1 is SGHDT and CDR2 is YYEEEE. The CDR3 spans 12 residues. The germline V and J ends were trimmed by 3 bases and 5 bases, with 7 bases remaining between them. The CDR3 region has the DNA TGTGCCAGCAGCTGGCAGGGAGATACGCAGTATTTT. It specifies CASSWQGDTQYF.

Comments on this clone: The junction departs from germline at one end; a sequencing error may be responsible. V usage is TRBV10-2 and J usage is TRBJ2-7; 9 bases agree with TRBD2. This CDR3 spans 14 amino acids. Germline CDR1 reads WSHSY; CDR2 reads SAAADI. In DNA form, the CDR3 reads TGTGCCAGCAGTTACGCGGGAGGGAGTTACGAGCAGTACTTC. Its protein is CASSYAGGSYEQYF.

This clone appeared many times. The rearrangement joins TRBV9 to TRBJ1-1; D is possibly TRBD1 (5 bases). The germline gives CDR1 SGDLS, CDR2 YYNGEE. The CDR3 covers 13 residues. The ends were cut back, 0 bases at V and 11 bases at J, with 14 bases in the middle. The CDR3: CASSVGGSQPAFF. The CDR3 nucleotides are TGTGCCAGCAGCGTAGGGGGGTCCCAGCCGGCTTTCTTT.

The rearrangement links TRBV7-2 to TRBJ2-1; D is unresolved. The CDR3 contains 13 residues. V was cut by 5 bases and J by 5 bases, with 10 bases left in between. Germline loops: CDR1 SGHTA, CDR2 FQGNSA. The CDR3 sequence is CASSAYNDNEQFF. CDR3 coding DNA: TGTGCCAGCAGCGCCTATAATGACAATGAGCAGTTCTTC. The whole variable domain, remainder taken from reference TRBV7-2 and TRBJ2-1, is GAGVSQSPSNKVTEKGKDVELRCDPISGHTALYWYRQSLGQGLEFLIYFQGNSAPDKSGLPSDRFSAERTGGSVSTLTIQRTQQEDSAVYLCASSAYNDNEQFFGPGTRLTVL.

This clone was counted a single time. This chain connects TRBV7-9 to TRBJ2-7; TRBD2 might be the D (6 bases). This CDR3 comprises 15 residues. Germline lookup yields CDR1 SEHNR and CDR2 FQNEAQ (reference sequence). V dropped 5 bases and J dropped 0 bases, with 14 bases sitting between them. CDR3 nucleotides: TGTGCCAGCAGCGGATCCGGGACTCCCTCCTACGAGCAGTACTTC. Encoded protein: CASSGSGTPSYEQYF.

The gene calls are TRBV7-3 and TRBJ2-2; D is perhaps TRBD1 or TRBD2 (5 bases each). V was cut by 4 bases and J by 8 bases, with 14 bases left in between. CDR3 length: 14 residues. Looked up from germline, CDR1 is SGHTA and CDR2 is FQGTGA. In DNA, the CDR3 is TGTGCCAGCAGCTCCGTCGGGGCTGGGGGGGAGCTGTTTTTT. It is translated as CASSSVGAGGELFF.

CDR3 in amino acids: CASSQDWEDEQYF. In DNA, the CDR3 is TGCGCCAGCAGCCAAGATTGGGAGGATGAGCAGTACTTC. The chain is built from TRBV4-1 and TRBJ2-7, with D maybe TRBD2 (6 bases). Trimming removed 0 bases at V and 7 bases at J, with 10 bases between. The CDR3 contains 13 residues. Germline V gene data show CDR1 as MGHRA and CDR2 as YSYEKL.

The chain uses TRBV6-1 and TRBJ2-7, with TRBD2 as a possible D gene (6 bases). Per germline, CDR1 MNHNS and CDR2 SASEGT. The ends were cut back, 0 bases at V and 5 bases at J, with 14 bases in the middle. The CDR3 sequence is 15 residues long. The CDR3 DNA is TGTGCCAGCAGTGAAGCTTTTCGGAGGGCCAACGAGCAGTACTTC. It codes for CASSEAFRRANEQYF.

The chain combines TRBV29-1 with TRBJ2-3; possibly TRBD2 for D (5 bases). The CDR3 totals 11 residues. The germline V gene has CDR1 SQVTM and CDR2 ANQGSEA. V lost 7 bases to trimming and J lost 4 bases, with 9 bases between them. CDR3 sequence reads: CSALSADTQYF. As DNA, the CDR3 is TGCAGCGCCCTTAGCGCAGATACGCAGTATTTT.

This clone was counted at least ten times. The chain uses TRBV6-1 and TRBJ2-7; 7 nucleotides agree with TRBD1. Looked up from germline, CDR1 is MNHNS and CDR2 is SASEGT. Trimming cost V 7 bases and J 3 bases; bases outside gene matches: 9. The CDR3 covers 14 residues. The CDR3 sequence is CASTLRGQSYEQYF. The CDR3 nucleotides are TGTGCCAGCACCCTTCGGGGACAGAGCTACGAGCAGTACTTC.

This chain links TRBV20-1 with TRBJ1-2; D is undetermined. V gave up 3 bases and J gave up 6 bases, with 5 bases separating them. Germline V gene lookup returns CDR1 DFQATT and CDR2 SNEGSKA (reference sequence). CDR3 length equals 10 residues. The CDR3 is CSASPDGYTF. In DNA, the CDR3 is TGCAGTGCTAGCCCCGATGGCTACACCTTC.

The rearrangement joins TRBV7-9 to TRBJ2-7; 7 nucleotides agree with TRBD2. The CDR3 is made up of 15 amino acids. Germline V gene lookup returns CDR1 SEHNR and CDR2 FQNEAQ (reference sequence). J gave up 2 bases and V 5 bases, and 9 bases lay outside the gene matches. CDR3 in DNA: TGTGCCAGCAGCCCTGACCCGGGACTACCCTACGAGCAGTACTTC. Residues: CASSPDPGLPYEQYF.

Note on this clone: Other DNA sequences in the sample encode the same CDR3. The V gene is TRBV7-9, the J gene TRBJ2-1, with 8 bases matching TRBD2. The germline V gene encodes CDR1 SEHNR and CDR2 FQNEAQ (reference sequence). The CDR3 is 16 residues long. V lost 5 bases, J lost 4 bases, and 10 bases stayed unmatched. The CDR3 region has the DNA TGTGCCAGCAGCCCCCGGGGGGGGAGCCGGTACAATGAGCAGTTCTTC. Its protein is CASSPRGGSRYNEQFF.

This clone came up once. The rearrangement joins TRBV25-1 to TRBJ2-2, with 8 bases fitting TRBD1. Germline-derived CDR1 and CDR2 are MGHDK and SYGVNS. This CDR3 has 14 amino acids. J gave up 5 bases and V 3 bases, and 2 bases lay outside the gene matches. The CDR3 DNA sequence: TGTGCCAGCAGTGAGGACAGGGAGACCGGGGAGCTGTTTTTT. This encodes CASSEDRETGELFF.

The chain joins TRBV7-6 to TRBJ2-1; 9 nucleotides agree with TRBD2. CDR1 is SGHVS, CDR2 FNYEAQ, per germline. V lost 4 bases and J lost 7; bases outside the gene matches: 8. This CDR3 has 15 amino acids. The chain's CDR3 is CASSSTGTSWNEQFF. The DNA for the CDR3 is TGTGCCAGCAGCTCCACCGGGACTAGCTGGAATGAGCAGTTCTTC. Supplemented by reference TRBV7-6 and TRBJ2-1, the full variable domain reads GAGVSQSPRYKVTKRGQDVALRCDPISGHVSLYWYRQALGQGPEFLTYFNYEAQQDKSGLPNDRFSAERPEGSISTLTIQRTEQRDSAMYRCASSSTGTSWNEQFFGPGTRLTVL.

The genes are TRBV10-3 and TRBJ1-2; TRBD1 is a possible D gene (5 bases). Germline V lookup: CDR1 ENHRY, CDR2 SYGVKD. V lost 0 bases, J lost 5 bases, and 16 bases lay in between. The CDR3 sequence is 16 residues long. The CDR3: CAISESKGRVAYGYTF. The CDR3 DNA follows: TGTGCCATCAGTGAGTCGAAGGGCAGGGTCGCATATGGCTACACCTTC.